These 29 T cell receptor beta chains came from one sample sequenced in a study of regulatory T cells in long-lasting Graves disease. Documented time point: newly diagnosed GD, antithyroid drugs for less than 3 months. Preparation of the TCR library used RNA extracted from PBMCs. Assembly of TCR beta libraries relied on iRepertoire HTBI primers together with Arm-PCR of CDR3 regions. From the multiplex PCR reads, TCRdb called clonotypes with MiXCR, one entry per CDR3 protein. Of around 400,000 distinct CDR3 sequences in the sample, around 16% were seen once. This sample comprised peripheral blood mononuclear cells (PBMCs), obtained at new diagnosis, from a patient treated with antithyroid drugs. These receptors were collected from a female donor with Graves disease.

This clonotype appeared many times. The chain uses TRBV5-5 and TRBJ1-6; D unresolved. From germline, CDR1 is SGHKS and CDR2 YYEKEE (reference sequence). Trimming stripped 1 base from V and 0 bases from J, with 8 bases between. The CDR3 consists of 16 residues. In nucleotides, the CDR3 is TGTGCCAGCAGCTTGCAGGCTAGCTCCTATAATTCACCCCTCCACTTT. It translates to CASSLQASSYNSPLHF.

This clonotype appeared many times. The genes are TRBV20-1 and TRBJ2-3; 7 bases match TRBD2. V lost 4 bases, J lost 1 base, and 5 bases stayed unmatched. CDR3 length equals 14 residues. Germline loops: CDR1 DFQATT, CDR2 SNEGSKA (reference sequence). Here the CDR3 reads CSATAGARTDTQYF. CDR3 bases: TGCAGTGCTACGGCGGGAGCGCGCACAGATACGCAGTATTTT.

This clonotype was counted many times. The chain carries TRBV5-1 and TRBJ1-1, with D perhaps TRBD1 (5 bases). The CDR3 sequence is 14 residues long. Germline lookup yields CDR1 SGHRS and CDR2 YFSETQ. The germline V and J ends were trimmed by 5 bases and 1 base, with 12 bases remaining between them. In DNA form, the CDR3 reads TGCGCCAGCAGGACCTGGGGCTCGAACACTGAAGCTTTCTTT. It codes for CASRTWGSNTEAFF.

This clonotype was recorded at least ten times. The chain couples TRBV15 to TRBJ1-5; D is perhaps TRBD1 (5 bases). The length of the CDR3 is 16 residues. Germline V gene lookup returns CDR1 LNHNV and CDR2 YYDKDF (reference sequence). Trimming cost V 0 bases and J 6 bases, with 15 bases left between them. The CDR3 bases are TGTGCCACCAGCAGAGACCCGGTGGAGGGGCGTCAGCCCCAGCATTTT. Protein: CATSRDPVEGRQPQHF.

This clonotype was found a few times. The CDR3 coding sequence is TGCGCCAGGGGGGGACTCCTAGACGGGACCCAGTACTTC. Translated: CARGGLLDGTQYF. The rearrangement links TRBV10-1 to TRBJ2-5, with a weak D call TRBD2 (6 bases). V was pared by 9 bases and J by 7 bases, with 18 bases between. The CDR3 covers 13 residues. Germline CDR1 is WNHNN and CDR2 is SYGVQD (reference sequence).

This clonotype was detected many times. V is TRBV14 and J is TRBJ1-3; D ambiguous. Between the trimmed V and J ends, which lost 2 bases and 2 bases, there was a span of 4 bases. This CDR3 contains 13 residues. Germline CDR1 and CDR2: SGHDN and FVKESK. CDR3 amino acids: CASSQQPGNTIYF. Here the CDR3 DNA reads TGTGCCAGCAGCCAACAACCTGGAAACACCATATATTTT.

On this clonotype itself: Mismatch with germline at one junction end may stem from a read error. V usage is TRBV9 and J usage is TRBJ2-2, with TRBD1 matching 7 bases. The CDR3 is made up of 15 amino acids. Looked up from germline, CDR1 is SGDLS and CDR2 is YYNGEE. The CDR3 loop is CASSGQGGYTGKLFF. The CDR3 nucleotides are TGTGCCAGCAGCGGACAGGGCGGGTACACCGGGAAGCTGTTTTTT. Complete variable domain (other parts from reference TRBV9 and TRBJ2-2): DSGVTQTPKHLITATGQRVTLRCSPRSGDLSVYWYQQSLDQGLQFLIQYYNGEERAKGNILERFSAQQFPDLHSELNLSSLELGDSALYFCASSGQGGYTGKLFFGEGSRLTVL.

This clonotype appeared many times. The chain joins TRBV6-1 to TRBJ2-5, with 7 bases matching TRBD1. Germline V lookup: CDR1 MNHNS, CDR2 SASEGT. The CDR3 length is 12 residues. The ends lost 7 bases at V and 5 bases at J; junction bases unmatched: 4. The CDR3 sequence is CASNDREETQYF. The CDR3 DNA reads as TGTGCCAGCAACGACAGGGAGGAGACCCAGTACTTC.

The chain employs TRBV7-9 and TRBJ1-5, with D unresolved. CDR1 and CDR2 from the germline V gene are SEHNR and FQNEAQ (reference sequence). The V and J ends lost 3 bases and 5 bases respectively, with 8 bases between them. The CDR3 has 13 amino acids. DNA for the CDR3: TGTGCCAGCAGCTTTAACAGCGATCAGCCCCAGCATTTT. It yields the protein CASSFNSDQPQHF.

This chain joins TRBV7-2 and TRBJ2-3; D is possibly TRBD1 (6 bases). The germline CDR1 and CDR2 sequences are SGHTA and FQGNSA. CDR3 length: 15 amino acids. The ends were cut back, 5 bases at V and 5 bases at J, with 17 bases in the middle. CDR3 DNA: TGTGCCAGCAGCCTACAGGGTTTCAAGGGAGATACGCAGTATTTT. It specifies CASSLQGFKGDTQYF.

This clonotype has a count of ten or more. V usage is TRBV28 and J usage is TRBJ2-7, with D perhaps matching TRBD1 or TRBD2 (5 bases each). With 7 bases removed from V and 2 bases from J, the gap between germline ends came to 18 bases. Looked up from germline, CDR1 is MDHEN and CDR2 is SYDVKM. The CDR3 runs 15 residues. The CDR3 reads CASTPVWDGTYEQYF. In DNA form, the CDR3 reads TGTGCCAGCACTCCAGTCTGGGACGGTACCTACGAGCAGTACTTC.

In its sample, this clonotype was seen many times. CDR3 region: CSARGAEAFF. CDR3 sequence (DNA): TGCAGCGCACGGGGGGCTGAAGCTTTCTTT. The chain is built from TRBV29-1 and TRBJ1-1, with D perhaps TRBD1 (5 bases). The germline V gene has CDR1 SQVTM and CDR2 ANQGSEA. The length of the CDR3 is 10 residues. V dropped 7 bases and J dropped 6 bases, with 9 bases sitting between them.

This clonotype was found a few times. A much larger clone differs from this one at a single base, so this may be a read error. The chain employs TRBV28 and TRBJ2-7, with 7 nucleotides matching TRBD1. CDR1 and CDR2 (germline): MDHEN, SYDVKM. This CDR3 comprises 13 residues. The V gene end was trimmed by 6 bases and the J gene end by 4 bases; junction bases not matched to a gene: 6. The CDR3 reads CASRRQGSYEQYF. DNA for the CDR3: TGTGCCAGCAGGAGACAGGGATCTTACGAGCAGTACTTC.

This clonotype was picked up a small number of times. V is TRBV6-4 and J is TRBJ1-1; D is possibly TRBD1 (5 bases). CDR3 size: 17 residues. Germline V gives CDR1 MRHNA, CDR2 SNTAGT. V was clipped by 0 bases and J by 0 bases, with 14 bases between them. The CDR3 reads CASSDSRGSLMNTEAFF. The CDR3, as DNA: TGTGCCAGCAGTGACTCGAGGGGCAGCCTAATGAACACTGAAGCTTTCTTT.

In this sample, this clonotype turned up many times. CDR3: CSARDSRAGNIQYF. The CDR3 nucleotides are TGCAGTGCTAGAGATTCGAGGGCTGGAAACATTCAGTACTTC. The V and J genes are TRBV20-1 and TRBJ2-4; weak D call: TRBD2 (5 bases). The CDR3 spans 14 residues. Germline V lookup: CDR1 DFQATT, CDR2 SNEGSKA (reference sequence). V was cut by 0 bases and J by 6 bases, with 12 bases left in between.

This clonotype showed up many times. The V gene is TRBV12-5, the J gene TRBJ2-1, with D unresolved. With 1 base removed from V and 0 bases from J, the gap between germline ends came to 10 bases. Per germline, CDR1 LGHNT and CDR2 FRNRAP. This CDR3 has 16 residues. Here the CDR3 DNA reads TGTGCTAGTGGTTTGGCCCCCTCGCGCTCCTACAATGAGCAGTTCTTC. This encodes CASGLAPSRSYNEQFF.

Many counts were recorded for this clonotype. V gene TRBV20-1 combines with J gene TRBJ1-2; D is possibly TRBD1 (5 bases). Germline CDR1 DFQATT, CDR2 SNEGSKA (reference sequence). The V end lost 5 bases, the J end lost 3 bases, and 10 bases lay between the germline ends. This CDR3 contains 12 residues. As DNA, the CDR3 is TGCAGTGCTGTCAGGGTGGACTATGGCTACACCTTC. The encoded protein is CSAVRVDYGYTF.

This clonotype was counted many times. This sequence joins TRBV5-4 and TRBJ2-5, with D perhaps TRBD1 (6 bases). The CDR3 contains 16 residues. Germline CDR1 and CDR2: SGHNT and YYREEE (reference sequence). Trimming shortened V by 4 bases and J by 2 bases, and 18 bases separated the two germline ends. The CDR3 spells CASSAQVGAEQETQYF. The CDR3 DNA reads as TGTGCCAGCAGCGCGCAAGTGGGGGCCGAACAAGAGACCCAGTACTTC.

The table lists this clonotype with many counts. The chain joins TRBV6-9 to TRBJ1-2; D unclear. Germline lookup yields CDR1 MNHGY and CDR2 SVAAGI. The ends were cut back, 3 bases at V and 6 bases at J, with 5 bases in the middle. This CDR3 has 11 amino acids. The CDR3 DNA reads TGTGCCAGCAGTTACTCCCATGGCTACACCTTC. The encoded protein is CASSYSHGYTF.

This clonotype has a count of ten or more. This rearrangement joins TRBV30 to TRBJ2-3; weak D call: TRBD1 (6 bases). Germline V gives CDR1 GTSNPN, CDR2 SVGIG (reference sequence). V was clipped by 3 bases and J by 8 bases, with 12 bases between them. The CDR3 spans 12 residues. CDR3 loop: CAWRGGPGTQYF. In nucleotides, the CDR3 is TGTGCCTGGAGAGGGGGACCAGGTACGCAGTATTTT.

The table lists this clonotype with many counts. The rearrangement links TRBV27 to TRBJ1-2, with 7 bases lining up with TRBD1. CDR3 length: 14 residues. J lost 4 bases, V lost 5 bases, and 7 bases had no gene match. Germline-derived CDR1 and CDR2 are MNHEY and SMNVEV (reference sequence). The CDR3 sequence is CASSPGTALYGYTF. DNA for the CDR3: TGTGCCAGCAGTCCCGGGACAGCCCTCTATGGCTACACCTTC.

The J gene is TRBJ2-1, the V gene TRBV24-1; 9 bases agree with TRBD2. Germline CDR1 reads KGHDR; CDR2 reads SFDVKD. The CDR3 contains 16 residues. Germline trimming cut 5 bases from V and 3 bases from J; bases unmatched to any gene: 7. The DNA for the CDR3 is TGTGCCACCAGTGCGAGGGCTAGCGGGAACTACAATGAGCAGTTCTTC. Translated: CATSARASGNYNEQFF.

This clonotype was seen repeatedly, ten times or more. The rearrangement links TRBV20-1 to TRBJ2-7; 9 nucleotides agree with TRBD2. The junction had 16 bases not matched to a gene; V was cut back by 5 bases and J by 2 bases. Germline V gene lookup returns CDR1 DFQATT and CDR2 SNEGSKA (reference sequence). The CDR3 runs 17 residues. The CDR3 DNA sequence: TGCAGTGCTCGCATTTGGCCCCTAGCGGGACTTGCCTACGAGCAGTACTTC. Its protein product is CSARIWPLAGLAYEQYF.

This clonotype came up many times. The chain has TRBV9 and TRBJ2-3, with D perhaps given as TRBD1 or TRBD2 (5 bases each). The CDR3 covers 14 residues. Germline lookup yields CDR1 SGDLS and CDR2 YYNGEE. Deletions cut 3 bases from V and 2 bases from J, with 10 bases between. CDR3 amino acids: CASSGRDLTDTQYF. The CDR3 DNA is TGTGCCAGCAGCGGACGGGACCTCACAGATACGCAGTATTTT.

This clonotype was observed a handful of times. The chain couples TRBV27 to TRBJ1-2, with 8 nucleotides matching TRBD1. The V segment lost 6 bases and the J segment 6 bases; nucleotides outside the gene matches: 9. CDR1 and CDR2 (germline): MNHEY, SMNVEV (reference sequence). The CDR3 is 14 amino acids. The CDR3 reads CASRQTGGGNGYTF. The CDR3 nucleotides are TGTGCCAGCAGGCAAACAGGGGGAGGTAATGGCTACACCTTC.

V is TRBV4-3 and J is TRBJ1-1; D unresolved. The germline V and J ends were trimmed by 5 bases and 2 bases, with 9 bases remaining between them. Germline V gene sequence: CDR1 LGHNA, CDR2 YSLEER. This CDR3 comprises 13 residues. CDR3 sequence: CASSSILNTEAFF. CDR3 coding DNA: TGCGCCAGCAGCTCGATCTTAAACACTGAAGCTTTCTTT.

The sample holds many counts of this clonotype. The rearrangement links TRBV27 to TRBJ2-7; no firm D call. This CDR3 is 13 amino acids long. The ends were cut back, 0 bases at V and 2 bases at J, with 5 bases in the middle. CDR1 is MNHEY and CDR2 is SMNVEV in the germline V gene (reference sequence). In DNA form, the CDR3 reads TGTGCCAGCAGTTTATCGTCCGCCTACGAGCAGTACTTC. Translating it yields CASSLSSAYEQYF.

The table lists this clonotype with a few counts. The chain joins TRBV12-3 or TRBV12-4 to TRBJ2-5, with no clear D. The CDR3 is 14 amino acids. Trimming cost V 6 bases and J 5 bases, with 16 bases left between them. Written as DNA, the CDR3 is TGTGCCAGCAGGGCCGGTTCATGGCGGGAGACCCAGTACTTC. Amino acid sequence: CASRAGSWRETQYF.

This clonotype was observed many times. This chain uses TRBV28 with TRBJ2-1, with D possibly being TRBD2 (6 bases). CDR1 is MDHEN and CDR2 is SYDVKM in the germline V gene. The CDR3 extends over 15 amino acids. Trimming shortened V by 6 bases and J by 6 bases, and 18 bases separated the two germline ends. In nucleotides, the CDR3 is TGTGCCAGCAGAATCGGAGGGTCCCCTTCCAATGAGCAGTTCTTC. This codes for CASRIGGSPSNEQFF.